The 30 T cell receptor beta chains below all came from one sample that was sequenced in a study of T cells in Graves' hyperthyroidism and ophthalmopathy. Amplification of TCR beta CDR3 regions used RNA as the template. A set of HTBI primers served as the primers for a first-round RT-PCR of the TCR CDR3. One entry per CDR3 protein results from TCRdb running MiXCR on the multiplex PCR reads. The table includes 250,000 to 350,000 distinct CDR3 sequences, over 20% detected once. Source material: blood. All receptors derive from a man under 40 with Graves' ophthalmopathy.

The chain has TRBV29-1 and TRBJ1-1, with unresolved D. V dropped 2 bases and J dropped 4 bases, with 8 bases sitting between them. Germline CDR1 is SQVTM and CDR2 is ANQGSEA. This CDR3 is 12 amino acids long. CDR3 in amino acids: CSVEQVTTEAFF. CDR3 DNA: TGCAGCGTTGAACAGGTAACCACTGAAGCTTTCTTT.

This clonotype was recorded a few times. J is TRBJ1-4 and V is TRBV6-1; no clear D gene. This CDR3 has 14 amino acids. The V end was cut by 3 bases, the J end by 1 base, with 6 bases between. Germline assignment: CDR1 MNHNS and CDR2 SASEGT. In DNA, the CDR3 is TGTGCCAGCAGTGATAGTCGAACTAATGAAAAACTGTTTTTT. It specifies CASSDSRTNEKLFF.

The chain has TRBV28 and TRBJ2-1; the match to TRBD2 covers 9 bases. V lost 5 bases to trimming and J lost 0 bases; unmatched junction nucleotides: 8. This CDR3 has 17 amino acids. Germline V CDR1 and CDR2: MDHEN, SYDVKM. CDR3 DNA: TGTGCCAGCAGTCCGGGACTAGCTCCGAGCTCCTACAATGAGCAGTTCTTC. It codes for CASSPGLAPSSYNEQFF.

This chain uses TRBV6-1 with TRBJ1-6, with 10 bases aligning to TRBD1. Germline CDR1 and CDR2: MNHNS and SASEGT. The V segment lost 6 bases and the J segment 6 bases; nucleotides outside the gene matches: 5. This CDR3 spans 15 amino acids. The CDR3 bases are TGTGCCAGCAGCCTCCGGGACAGGGGTAATTCACCCCTCCACTTT. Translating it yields CASSLRDRGNSPLHF.

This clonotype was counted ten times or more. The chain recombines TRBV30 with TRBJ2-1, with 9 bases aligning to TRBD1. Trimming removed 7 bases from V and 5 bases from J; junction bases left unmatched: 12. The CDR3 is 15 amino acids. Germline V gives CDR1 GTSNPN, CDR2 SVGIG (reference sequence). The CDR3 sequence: CASFPQGARNNEQFF. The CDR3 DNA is TGTGCCTCATTCCCACAGGGGGCGCGGAACAATGAGCAGTTCTTC.

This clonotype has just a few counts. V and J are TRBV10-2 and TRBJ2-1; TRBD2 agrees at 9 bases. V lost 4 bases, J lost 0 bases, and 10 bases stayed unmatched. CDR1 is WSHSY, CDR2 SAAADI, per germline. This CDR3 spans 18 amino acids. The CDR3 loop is CASSGETSGQSSYNEQFF. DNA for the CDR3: TGCGCCAGCAGTGGAGAGACTAGCGGACAGAGCTCCTACAATGAGCAGTTCTTC.

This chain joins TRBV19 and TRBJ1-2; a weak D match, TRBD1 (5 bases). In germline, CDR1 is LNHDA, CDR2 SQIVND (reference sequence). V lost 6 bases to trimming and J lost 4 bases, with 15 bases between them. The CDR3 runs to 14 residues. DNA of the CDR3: TGTGCCAGTAGCCCGATCCGTAGGGGCTATGGCTACACCTTC. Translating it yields CASSPIRRGYGYTF.

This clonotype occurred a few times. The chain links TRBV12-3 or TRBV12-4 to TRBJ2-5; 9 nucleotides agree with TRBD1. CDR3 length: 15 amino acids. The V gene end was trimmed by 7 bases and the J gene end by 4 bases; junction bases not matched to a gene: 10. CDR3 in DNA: TGTGCCAGCACCGATAGGACAGGGGCCAGAGAGACCCAGTACTTC. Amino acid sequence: CASTDRTGARETQYF.

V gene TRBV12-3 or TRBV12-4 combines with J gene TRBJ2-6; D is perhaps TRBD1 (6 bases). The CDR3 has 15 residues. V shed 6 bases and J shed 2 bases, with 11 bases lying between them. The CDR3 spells CASSPHRAGANVLTF. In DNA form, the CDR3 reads TGTGCCAGCAGCCCCCACAGGGCTGGGGCCAACGTCCTGACTTTC.

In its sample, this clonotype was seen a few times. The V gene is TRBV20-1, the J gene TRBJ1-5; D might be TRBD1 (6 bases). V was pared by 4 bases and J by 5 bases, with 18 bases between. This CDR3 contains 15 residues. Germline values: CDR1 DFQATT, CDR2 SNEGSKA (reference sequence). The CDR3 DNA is TGCAGTGCTATACCGGGACAAGGGGGGCATCAGCCCCAGCATTTT. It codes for CSAIPGQGGHQPQHF.

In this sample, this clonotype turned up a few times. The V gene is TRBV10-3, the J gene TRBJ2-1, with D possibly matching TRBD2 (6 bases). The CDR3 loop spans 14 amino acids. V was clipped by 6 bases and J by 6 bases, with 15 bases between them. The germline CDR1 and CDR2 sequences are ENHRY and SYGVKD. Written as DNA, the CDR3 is TGTGCCATCAGCCCGACTAGTTCGAGCAATGAGCAGTTCTTC. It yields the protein CAISPTSSSNEQFF.

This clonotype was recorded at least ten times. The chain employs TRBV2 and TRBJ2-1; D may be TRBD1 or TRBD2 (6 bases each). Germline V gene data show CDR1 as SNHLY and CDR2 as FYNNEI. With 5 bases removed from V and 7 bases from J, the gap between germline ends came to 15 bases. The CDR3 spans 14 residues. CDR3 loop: CASSIRGDKNEQFF. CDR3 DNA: TGTGCCAGCAGTATAAGGGGGGATAAGAATGAGCAGTTCTTC.

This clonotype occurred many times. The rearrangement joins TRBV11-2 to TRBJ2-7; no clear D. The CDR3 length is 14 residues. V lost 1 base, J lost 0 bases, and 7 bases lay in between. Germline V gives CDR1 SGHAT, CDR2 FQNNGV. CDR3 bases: TGTGCCAGCAGCTTAGTGGCGTACTCCTACGAGCAGTACTTC. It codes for CASSLVAYSYEQYF.

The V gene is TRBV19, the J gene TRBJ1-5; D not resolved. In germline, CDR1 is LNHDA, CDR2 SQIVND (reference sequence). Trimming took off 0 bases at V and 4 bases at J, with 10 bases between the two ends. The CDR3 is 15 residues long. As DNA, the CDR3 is TGTGCCAGTAGTATAGACCGGACGAGGAATCAGCCCCAGCATTTT. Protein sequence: CASSIDRTRNQPQHF.

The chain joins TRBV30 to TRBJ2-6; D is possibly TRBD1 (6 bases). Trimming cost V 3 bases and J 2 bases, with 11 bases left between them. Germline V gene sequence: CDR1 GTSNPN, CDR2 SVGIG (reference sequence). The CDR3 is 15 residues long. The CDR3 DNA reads TGTGCCTGGAGGGATACAGGGACTGGGGCCAACGTCCTGACTTTC. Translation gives CAWRDTGTGANVLTF. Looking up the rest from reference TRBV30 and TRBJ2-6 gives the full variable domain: SQTIHQWPATLVQPVGSPLSLECTVEGTSNPNLYWYRQAAGRGLQLLFYSVGIGQISSEVPQNLSASRPQDRQFILSSKKLLLSDSGFYLCAWRDTGTGANVLTFGAGSRLTVL.

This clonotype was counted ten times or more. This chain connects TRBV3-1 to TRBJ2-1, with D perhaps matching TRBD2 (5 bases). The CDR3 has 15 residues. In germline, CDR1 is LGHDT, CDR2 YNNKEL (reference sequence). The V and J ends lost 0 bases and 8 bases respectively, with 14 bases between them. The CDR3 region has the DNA TGTGCCAGCAGCCAAGATCCGGTAGCGAGGGATGAGCAGTTCTTC. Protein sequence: CASSQDPVARDEQFF.

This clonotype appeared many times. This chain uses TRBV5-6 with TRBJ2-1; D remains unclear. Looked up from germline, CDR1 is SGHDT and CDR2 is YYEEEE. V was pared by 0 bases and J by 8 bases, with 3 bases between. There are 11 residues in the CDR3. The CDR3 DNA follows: TGTGCCAGCAGCTTGGAGGATGAGCAGTTCTTC. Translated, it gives CASSLEDEQFF.

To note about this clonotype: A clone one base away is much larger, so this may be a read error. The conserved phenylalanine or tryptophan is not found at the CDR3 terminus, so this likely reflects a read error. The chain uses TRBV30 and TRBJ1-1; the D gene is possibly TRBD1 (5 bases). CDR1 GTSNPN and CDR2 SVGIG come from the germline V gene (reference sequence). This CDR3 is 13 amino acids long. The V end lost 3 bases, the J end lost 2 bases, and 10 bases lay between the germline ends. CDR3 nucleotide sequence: TGTGCCTGGAGGGCTCAGGGTAACACTGAAGCTTTCCTT. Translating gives CAWRAQGNTEAFL.

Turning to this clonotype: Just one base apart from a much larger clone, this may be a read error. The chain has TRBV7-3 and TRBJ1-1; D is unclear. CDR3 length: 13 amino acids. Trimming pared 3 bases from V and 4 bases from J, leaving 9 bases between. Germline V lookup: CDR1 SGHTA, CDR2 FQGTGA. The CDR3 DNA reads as TGTGCCAGCAGCTTCTGGGCGGGCACTGAAGCTTTCTTT. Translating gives CASSFWAGTEAFF.

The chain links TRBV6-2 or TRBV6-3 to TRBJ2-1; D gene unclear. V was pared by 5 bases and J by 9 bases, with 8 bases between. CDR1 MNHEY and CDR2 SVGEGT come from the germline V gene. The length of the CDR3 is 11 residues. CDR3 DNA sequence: TGTGCCAGCAGTAGCGCAGTTGAGCAGTTCTTC. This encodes CASSSAVEQFF.

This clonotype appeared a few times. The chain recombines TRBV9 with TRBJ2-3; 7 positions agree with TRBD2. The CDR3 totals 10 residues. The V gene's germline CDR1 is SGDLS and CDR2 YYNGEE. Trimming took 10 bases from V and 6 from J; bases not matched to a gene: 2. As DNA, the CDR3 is TGTGCCTCCGGGGGGGATACGCAGTATTTT. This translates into CASGGDTQYF. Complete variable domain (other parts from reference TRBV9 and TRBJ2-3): DSGVTQTPKHLITATGQRVTLRCSPRSGDLSVYWYQQSLDQGLQFLIQYYNGEERAKGNILERFSAQQFPDLHSELNLSSLELGDSALYFCASGGDTQYFGPGTRLTVL.

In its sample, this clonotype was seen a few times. The DNA of the CDR3 is TGCGCCAGCAGGAAGGGACAGTCAAATAGCAATCAGCCCCAGCATTTT. This encodes CASRKGQSNSNQPQHF. The gene calls are TRBV10-2 and TRBJ1-5; 7 positions agree with TRBD1. Trimming took 6 bases from V and 0 from J; bases not matched to a gene: 8. Germline lookup yields CDR1 WSHSY and CDR2 SAAADI. The CDR3 has 16 residues.

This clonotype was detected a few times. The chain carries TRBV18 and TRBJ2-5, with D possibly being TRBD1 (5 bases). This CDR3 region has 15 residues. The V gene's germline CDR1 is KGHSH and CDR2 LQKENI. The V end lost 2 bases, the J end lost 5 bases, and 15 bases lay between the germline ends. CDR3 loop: CASSPGAQLRETQYF. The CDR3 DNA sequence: TGTGCCAGCTCACCAGGGGCACAACTGCGGGAGACCCAGTACTTC.

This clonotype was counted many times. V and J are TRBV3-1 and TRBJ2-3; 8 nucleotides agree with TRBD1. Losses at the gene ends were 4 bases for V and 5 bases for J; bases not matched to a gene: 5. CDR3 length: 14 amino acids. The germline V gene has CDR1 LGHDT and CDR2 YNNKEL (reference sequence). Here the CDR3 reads CASSRGQGRDTQYF. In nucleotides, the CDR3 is TGTGCCAGCAGCCGAGGACAGGGAAGAGATACGCAGTATTTT.

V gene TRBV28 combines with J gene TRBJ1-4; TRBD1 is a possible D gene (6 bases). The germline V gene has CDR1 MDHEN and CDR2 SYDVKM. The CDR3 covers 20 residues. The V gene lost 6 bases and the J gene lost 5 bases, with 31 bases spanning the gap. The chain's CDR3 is CASRPKETGQRAAGNEKLFF. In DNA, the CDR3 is TGTGCCAGCAGGCCCAAAGAGACGGGACAAAGGGCCGCAGGGAATGAAAAACTGTTTTTT.

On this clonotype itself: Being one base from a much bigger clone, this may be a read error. This chain's CDR3 is CASSLTGDYTDAQYF. As DNA, the CDR3 is TGTGCCAGCAGCCTGACAGGGGATTATACAGATGCGCAGTATTTT. The V gene is TRBV3-1, the J gene TRBJ2-3; 8 bases are a match to TRBD1. Germline-derived CDR1 and CDR2 are LGHDT and YNNKEL (reference sequence). The CDR3 totals 15 residues.

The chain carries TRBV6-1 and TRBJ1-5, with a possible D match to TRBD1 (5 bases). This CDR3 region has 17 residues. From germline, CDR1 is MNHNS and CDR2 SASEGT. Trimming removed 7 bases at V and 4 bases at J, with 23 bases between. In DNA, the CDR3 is TGTGCCAGCACGCCTGGTACCGGGACGCCTTCGAATCAGCCCCAGCATTTT. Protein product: CASTPGTGTPSNQPQHF.

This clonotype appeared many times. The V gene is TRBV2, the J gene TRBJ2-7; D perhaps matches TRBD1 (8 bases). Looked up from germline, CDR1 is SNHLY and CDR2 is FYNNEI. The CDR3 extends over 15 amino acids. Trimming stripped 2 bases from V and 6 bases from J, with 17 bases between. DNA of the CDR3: TGTGCCAGCAGTGAAACCACAGGGGGGGCGGCCGAGCAGTACTTC. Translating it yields CASSETTGGAAEQYF.

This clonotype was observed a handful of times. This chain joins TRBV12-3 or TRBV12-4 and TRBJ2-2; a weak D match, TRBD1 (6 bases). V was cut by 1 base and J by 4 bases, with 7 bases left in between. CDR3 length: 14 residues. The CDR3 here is CASSLVGGTGELFF. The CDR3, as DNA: TGTGCCAGCAGTTTAGTAGGGGGCACCGGGGAGCTGTTTTTT.

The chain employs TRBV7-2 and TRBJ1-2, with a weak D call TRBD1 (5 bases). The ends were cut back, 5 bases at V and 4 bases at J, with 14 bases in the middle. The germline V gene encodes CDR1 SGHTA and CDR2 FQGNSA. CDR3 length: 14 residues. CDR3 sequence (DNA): TGTGCCAGCAGCACCGGCCCCGGGACCTATGGCTACACCTTC. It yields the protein CASSTGPGTYGYTF.